The 11 T cell receptor beta chains in this list originate from one sample, sequenced in a study of identical twins. In TCRdb, the 5' RACE reads were re-called with MiXCR into one record per CDR3 protein. The table records a few hundred thousand distinct CDR3 sequences, 9.5% to 10% of them present only once. This same sample was also part of a study on yellow fever vaccine responses in identical twins.

Sequenced material: PBMCs. The receptors come from a woman aged 18-35 years in good health.

This clonotype was counted between two and nine times. This rearrangement joins TRBV6-1 to TRBJ2-7; 14 positions agree with TRBD2. The germline V gene has CDR1 MNHNS and CDR2 SASEGT. CDR3 length: 16 residues. Unmatched junction bases numbered 7, after V lost 5 bases and J lost 4 bases. CDR3 loop: CASSRPGLAGAYEQYF. The CDR3 DNA reads TGTGCCAGCAGTCGGCCGGGACTAGCGGGGGCGTACGAGCAGTACTTC.

The V and J genes are TRBV20-1 and TRBJ2-5, with 15 positions matching TRBD2. The trim removed 6 bases at V and 0 bases at J, leaving 14 bases unmatched. This CDR3 spans 19 amino acids. CDR1 is DFQATT, CDR2 SNEGSKA, per germline (reference sequence). CDR3 DNA sequence: TGCAGTGCACGGACTAGCGGGAGGGCAAGTTCCATGTACCAAGAGACCCAGTACTTC. Protein product: CSARTSGRASSMYQETQYF.

In this sample, this clonotype turned up many times. This rearrangement joins TRBV7-8 to TRBJ2-1; D unresolved. The germline V and J ends were trimmed by 5 bases and 10 bases, with 9 bases remaining between them. Germline V lookup: CDR1 SGHVS, CDR2 FQNEAQ. This CDR3 comprises 11 residues. In DNA form, the CDR3 reads TGTGCCAGCAGCCCCGTTAACGAGCAGTTCTTC. Protein product: CASSPVNEQFF. The variable domain in full, with the rest retrieved from reference TRBV7-8 and TRBJ2-1, is GAGVSQSPRYKVAKRGQDVALRCDPISGHVSLFWYQQALGQGPEFLTYFQNEAQLDKSGLPSDRFFAERPEGSVSTLKIQRTQQEDSAVYLCASSPVNEQFFGPGTRLTVL.

This clonotype was seen repeatedly, ten times or more. J is TRBJ1-5 and V is TRBV12-3 or TRBV12-4; TRBD1 is a possible D gene (5 bases). CDR3 length: 13 residues. Trimming removed 5 bases from V and 3 bases from J, with 8 bases in between. CDR3 sequence (DNA): TGTGCCAGCAGTCAGGGTTTCAATCAGCCCCAGCATTTT. As protein: CASSQGFNQPQHF.

This clonotype has ten or more counts. The chain couples TRBV6-2 or TRBV6-3 to TRBJ2-5; 8 bases match TRBD2. There are 16 residues in the CDR3. The germline V gene has CDR1 MNHEY and CDR2 SVGEGT. The J segment lost 4 bases and the V segment lost 4 bases, leaving 11 bases of the junction unmatched. The CDR3 reads CASSWTSTRGRETQYF. CDR3 coding DNA: TGTGCCAGCAGTTGGACTAGCACCCGAGGGAGAGAGACCCAGTACTTC.

This clonotype was seen a few times. The CDR3 DNA reads TGTGCCATCAGTGACCGGGACAGTAATTCACCCCTCCACTTT. It encodes CAISDRDSNSPLHF. J is TRBJ1-6 and V is TRBV10-3, with TRBD1 matching over 7 bases. V lost 3 bases to trimming and J lost 6 bases; unmatched junction nucleotides: 2. The CDR3 sequence is 14 residues long. Germline CDR1 reads ENHRY; CDR2 reads SYGVKD.

This clonotype was recorded many times. The chain couples TRBV6-2 or TRBV6-3 to TRBJ1-1; a possible D gene is TRBD1 (5 bases). The length of the CDR3 is 14 residues. Trimming removed 2 bases at V and 4 bases at J, with 11 bases between. Per germline, CDR1 MNHEY and CDR2 SVGEGT. The CDR3 nucleotides read TGTGCCAGCAGTTACGCCAGGGCGGTCACTGAAGCTTTCTTT. As protein: CASSYARAVTEAFF.

This clonotype was detected only a few times. This chain uses TRBV15 with TRBJ2-5; D is perhaps TRBD2 (6 bases). CDR3 size: 14 residues. Per germline, CDR1 LNHNV and CDR2 YYDKDF (reference sequence). The V end was cut by 3 bases, the J end by 7 bases, with 15 bases between. CDR3 DNA sequence: TGTGCCACCAGCAGCCCGGGGGTAGGGGTGACCCAGTACTTC. Protein sequence: CATSSPGVGVTQYF.

This chain links TRBV12-3 or TRBV12-4 with TRBJ2-1, with 7 bases identical to TRBD1. V dropped 4 bases and J dropped 12; count of bases not matched to a gene: 3. The CDR3 is made up of 11 amino acids. The CDR3 sequence is CASSSGQSQFF. DNA for the CDR3: TGTGCCAGCAGTTCGGGACAGTCGCAGTTCTTC.

J is TRBJ1-5 and V is TRBV5-6; a weak D match, TRBD1 (5 bases). CDR3 size: 16 residues. Germline CDR1 SGHDT, CDR2 YYEEEE. V was clipped by 3 bases and J by 0 bases, with 13 bases between them. The CDR3 reads CASSSRDRPSNQPQHF. For the CDR3, the DNA is TGTGCCAGCAGCTCCCGGGACCGACCTAGCAATCAGCCCCAGCATTTT.

CDR3 residues: CASSLVGQGRPNTEAFF. CDR3 in DNA: TGTGCCAGCAGCTTAGTGGGACAGGGGCGTCCAAACACTGAAGCTTTCTTT. The J gene is TRBJ1-1, the V gene TRBV7-9, with TRBD1 matching over 10 bases. Germline CDR1 and CDR2: SEHNR and FQNEAQ (reference sequence). This CDR3 comprises 17 residues. V lost 1 base and J lost 2; bases outside the gene matches: 7.